This TCR beta chain stems from a study of T cells in women clearing cervical HPV infection. Across the study: Control women cleared a single incident HPV16 infection within 12 months.

Findings and caveats of the study: Repertoire richness, not evenness, was significantly elevated in CIN3+ cases versus controls.

Cervical HPV DNA detected by MY09/MY11 PCR, typed by dot-blot. Between the trimmed V and J ends, which lost 2 bases and 0 bases, there was a span of 10 bases. CDR3 length equals 14 residues. Germline V CDR1 and CDR2: GTSNPN, SVGIG (reference sequence). Libraries were prepared by immunoSEQ multiplex PCR; TCRdb keeps only in-frame clonotypes and omits some of them. The repertoire table contains roughly 20,000 clones. Comment on this clone: Its target is not known. The read comes to an end 3 residues before the CDR3 does, leaving the germline J gene to fill in the end.

Input material: blood buffy coat. The origin of this receptor is a woman aged 18-69 years with a cervical HPV16 infection that either progressed to CIN3+ or cleared (not recorded which). The chain recombines TRBV30 with TRBJ1-1; the D gene is possibly TRBD1 (6 bases). The CDR3 here is CAWSTWTVNTEAFF. The sequenced CDR3 bases are TGTGCCTGGAGTACATGGACAGTGAACACTGAA. The variable domain in full, with the rest retrieved from reference TRBV30 and TRBJ1-1, is SQTIHQWPATLVQPVGSPLSLECTVEGTSNPNLYWYRQAAGRGLQLLFYSVGIGQISSEVPQNLSASRPQDRQFILSSKKLLLSDSGFYLCAWSTWTVNTEAFFGQGTRLTVV.